The 4 T cell receptor beta chains in this list originate from one sample, sequenced in a study of radiotherapy plus CTLA-4 blockade in lung cancer. TCRdb keeps only in-frame clones here, not all; method: immunoSEQ multiplex PCR. The sample includes some 46,000 clones, approximately 78% of them seen just once. This specimen was peripheral blood, taken from a patient treated with radiotherapy plus ipilimumab. The receptors here all came from a human donor with non-small cell lung cancer who had stable disease on radiotherapy plus ipilimumab.

The chain has TRBV7-2 and TRBJ2-7, with D perhaps TRBD2 (6 bases). V lost 4 bases and J 7 bases, leaving 17 bases between the germline ends. The CDR3 contains 14 residues. Looked up from germline, CDR1 is SGHTA and CDR2 is FQGNSA. DNA for the CDR3: TGTGCCAGCAGCTCTGCGGGGCCTTGGGGTGAGCAGTACTTC. Protein product: CASSSAGPWGEQYF. Looking up the rest from reference TRBV7-2 and TRBJ2-7 gives the full variable domain: GAGVSQSPSNKVTEKGKDVELRCDPISGHTALYWYRQSLGQGLEFLIYFQGNSAPDKSGLPSDRFSAERTGGSVSTLTIQRTQQEDSAVYLCASSSAGPWGEQYFGPGTRLTVT.

On this clone itself: Other DNA sequences of this sample code for an identical CDR3. This chain uses TRBV19 with TRBJ1-3; D perhaps matches TRBD1 (6 bases). The CDR3 length is 14 residues. The germline V and J ends were trimmed by 7 bases and 1 base, with 11 bases remaining between them. The V gene's germline CDR1 is LNHDA and CDR2 SQIVND (reference sequence). CDR3 region: CASTRGGSGNTIYF. The CDR3 nucleotides read TGTGCCAGTACCAGAGGGGGTTCTGGAAACACCATATATTTT.

This clone was counted once. This chain links TRBV19 with TRBJ1-1; no reliable D call. Trimming pared 3 bases from V and 4 bases from J, leaving 9 bases between. CDR1 is LNHDA, CDR2 SQIVND, per germline (reference sequence). The CDR3 consists of 13 residues. The CDR3 DNA is TGTGCCAGTAGTATTTATACCGGCACTGAAGCTTTCTTT. Its translation: CASSIYTGTEAFF.

This clone was seen only a few times. V is TRBV19 and J is TRBJ2-3, with D possibly being TRBD2 (6 bases). Per germline, CDR1 LNHDA and CDR2 SQIVND (reference sequence). This CDR3 is 15 amino acids long. Trimming removed 0 bases from V and 1 base from J, with 8 bases in between. The CDR3 bases are TGTGCCAGTAGTATAGAATCTAGCGGCACAGATACGCAGTATTTT. Its translation is CASSIESSGTDTQYF.